Presented here are 9 T cell receptor beta chains from one specimen sequenced in a study of CD8 T cells in cerebrospinal fluid in Alzheimer's disease. From its re-call of the 10x single-cell sequencing reads, TCRdb lists each CDR3 protein once, without DNA. This sample lists roughly 1,400 distinct CDR3 sequences; its ten largest clones have less than 7%. The sample consisted of cerebrospinal fluid. The receptors were gathered from a human donor in good health.

This clonotype counts as medium-sized by frequency. V is TRBV27 and J is TRBJ2-2; the TRBD1 assignment by TCRdb is unverifiable without DNA. Germline V gene lookup returns CDR1 MNHEY and CDR2 SMNVEV (reference sequence). This CDR3 region has 17 residues. The CDR3 protein is CASSTIRDRGFTGELFF.

This clonotype is large (0.1 to 1%) by frequency. This sequence joins TRBV7-2 and TRBJ2-3; there is no DNA to check the TCRdb D call of TRBD2. CDR1 and CDR2 from the germline V gene are SGHTA and FQGNSA. The CDR3 is made up of 14 amino acids. CDR3: CASLRGPWEDTQYF.

According to its frequency, this clonotype is medium-sized. The V gene is TRBV11-2, the J gene TRBJ1-5. Per the germline V gene, CDR1 is SGHAT and CDR2 is FQNNGV. This CDR3 contains 14 residues. The CDR3 region is CASSLGPTGVPQHF.

Frequency places this clonotype as medium-sized (0.01 to 0.1%). V usage is TRBV11-2 and J usage is TRBJ1-2. The germline V gene encodes CDR1 SGHAT and CDR2 FQNNGV. The length of the CDR3 is 13 residues. Here the CDR3 reads CASSPTGYLGYTF.

Frequency places this clonotype as medium-sized. The CDR3 spells CASSLRQDEQYF. This sequence joins TRBV11-3 and TRBJ2-7; TCRdb's D call, TRBD1, is unchecked because there is no DNA. Germline assignment: CDR1 SGHNT and CDR2 YENEEA. There are 12 residues in the CDR3. Filled out from reference TRBV11-3 and TRBJ2-7, the complete variable domain reads EAGVVQSPRYKIIEKKQPVAFWCNPISGHNTLYWYLQNLGQGPELLIRYENEEAVDDSQLPKDRFSAERLKGVDSTLKIQPAELGDSAVYLCASSLRQDEQYFGPGTRLTVT.

This clonotype shows up as medium-sized by frequency. The J gene is TRBJ2-5, the V gene TRBV7-6; there is no DNA to check the TCRdb D call of TRBD2. Germline V lookup: CDR1 SGHVS, CDR2 FNYEAQ. This CDR3 comprises 16 residues. The CDR3 reads CASSAEVLAAQETQYF.

This clonotype registers medium-sized by frequency. J is TRBJ1-1 and V is TRBV6-5; TCRdb designates TRBD1, a call that cannot be tested without DNA. CDR1 and CDR2 from the germline V gene are MNHEY and SVGAGI. This CDR3 is built from 16 residues. CDR3 amino acids: CASSYTSGQRNTEAFF.

Judged by frequency, this clonotype is medium-sized. The chain uses TRBV7-2 and TRBJ1-1. Looked up from germline, CDR1 is SGHTA and CDR2 is FQGNSA. The CDR3 runs to 14 residues. CDR3 in amino acids: CASSAGTAGTEAFF.

Its frequency marks this clonotype as medium-sized. V usage is TRBV7-2 and J usage is TRBJ1-5. Germline CDR1 is SGHTA and CDR2 is FQGNSA. This CDR3 has 15 amino acids. CDR3 in amino acids: CASSLEVEVYQPQHF.